Listed below are T cell receptor beta chains from one sample, sequenced in a study of control samples from healthy donors and cancer patients. Measured with immunoSEQ multiplex PCR; TCRdb has only the in-frame clones, and not every one. The sample includes about 130,000 clones, roughly 90% of them seen just once. The specimen sequenced was blood. The receptors here all came from a woman in her 50s in good health. Each CDR3 is given with its conserved first and last residue. D genes are given only for firm matches. The size field is filled for only some rows; it gives once, few, many or a size class.

CDR3aa,CDR3nt,j_gene,d_gene,v_gene,abundance
CASSEARGFVSPLHF,TGTGCCAGCAGTGAAGCGCGGGGATTCGTGTCACCCCTCCACTTT,TRBJ1-6,-,TRBV2,once
CASSPRDLTEAFF,TGCGCCAGCAGCCCCAGGGATCTCACTGAAGCTTTCTTT,TRBJ1-1,-,TRBV4-1,-
CASSVTGTGNTEAFF,TGCGCCAGCAGCGTAACCGGGACAGGGAACACTGAAGCTTTCTTT,TRBJ1-1,TRBD1,TRBV5-1,-
CASSGQGITEAFF,TGTGCCAGCAGCGGACAGGGGATCACTGAAGCTTTCTTT,TRBJ1-1,TRBD1,TRBV12-3/TRBV12-4,-
CASSYGHPRLDEQFF,TGTGCCAGCAGTTACGGCCACCCGAGGTTGGATGAGCAGTTCTTC,TRBJ2-1,-,TRBV6-5,-
CASSLGLAGYQETQYF,TGTGCCAGCAGCTTGGGGCTAGCGGGGTACCAAGAGACCCAGTACTTC,TRBJ2-5,TRBD2,TRBV5-4,-
CASSDSWVLADTQYF,TGTGCCAGCAGTGATTCTTGGGTTTTGGCAGATACGCAGTATTTT,TRBJ2-3,-,TRBV25-1,-
CASRRTGSSGNTIYF,TGTGCCAGCAGGAGGACAGGGAGCTCTGGAAACACCATATATTTT,TRBJ1-3,TRBD1,TRBV6-5,-
CASSPSQGSHNQPQHF,TGTGCCAGCAGTCCATCCCAGGGGTCCCACAATCAGCCCCAGCATTTT,TRBJ1-5,-,TRBV28,-
CASSFSGGRNYGYTF,TGTGCCAGCAGTTTTTCTGGGGGGAGGAACTATGGCTACACCTTC,TRBJ1-2,-,TRBV28,once
CASKFRNTEAFF,TGTGCCAGCAAGTTCAGGAACACTGAAGCTTTCTTT,TRBJ1-1,-,TRBV2,-
CASSVARRDQPQHF,TGTGCCAGCAGTGTGGCCAGAAGAGATCAGCCCCAGCATTTT,TRBJ1-5,-,TRBV2,-
CATSDHPPGTLQETQYF,TGTGCCACCAGTGATCACCCCCCCGGGACACTTCAAGAGACCCAGTACTTC,TRBJ2-5,-,TRBV24-1,once